A selection of T cell receptor beta chains follows, all from one sample in a study of siplizumab effects on memory and regulatory T cells. Clones were sequenced by immunoSEQ multiplex PCR, and TCRdb holds only the in-frame ones, with some missing. The table includes 70,000 to 90,000 clones, just over 90% detected once. The sequenced sample consisted of CD8+ T cells sorted from blood. These receptors all stem from a human donor in good health. CDR3s include the opening cysteine and the closing phenylalanine or tryptophan. The D gene is left open where the match is weak. The listing skips clone size in some rows; elsewhere it reads once, few, many or a size class.

>TRBJ1-4|TRBV6-5|NA|14|NA
CASSYTSGNEKLFF
TGTGCCAGCAGTTATACGTCAGGGAATGAAAAACTGTTTTTT
>TRBJ2-5|TRBV7-6|NA|13|TRBD1
CASSLPGQVTQYF
TGTGCCAGCAGCCTACCGGGACAGGTGACCCAGTACTTC
>TRBJ1-1|TRBV15|NA|14|NA
CATSRDRQGWSAFF
TGTGCCACCAGCAGAGATAGGCAGGGATGGTCGGCTTTCTTT
>TRBJ2-1|TRBV7-9|NA|14|NA
CASSTPPDSDEQFF
TGTGCCAGCAGCACACCTCCGGACTCTGATGAGCAGTTCTTC
>TRBJ2-7|TRBV10-3|NA|13|NA
CAIEAQSSYEQYF
TGTGCCATCGAGGCCCAGTCCTCCTACGAGCAGTACTTC
>TRBJ2-3|TRBV7-3|once|15|NA
CASSFGFGSTDTQYF
TGTGCCAGCAGCTTTGGGTTCGGGAGCACAGATACGCAGTATTTT
>TRBJ1-4|TRBV7-9|NA|15|TRBD1
CASSSDRAPDEKLFF
TGTGCCAGCAGCTCTGACAGGGCCCCTGATGAAAAACTGTTTTTT
>TRBJ1-1|TRBV27|once|13|NA
CASSLQGNTEAFF
TGTGCCAGCAGTTTACAGGGGAACACTGAAGCTTTCTTT
>TRBJ1-1|TRBV7-9|NA|12|TRBD1
CASSRDSTEAFF
TGTGCCAGCAGTCGGGACAGCACTGAAGCTTTCTTT
>TRBJ1-5|TRBV2|NA|14|TRBD1
CASSAGGSNQPQHF
TGTGCCAGCAGTGCAGGGGGCTCAAATCAGCCCCAGCATTTT
>TRBJ2-7|TRBV30|once|13|NA
CAWSVGGPYEQYF
TGTGCCTGGAGTGTTGGGGGGCCCTACGAGCAGTACTTC
>TRBJ2-5|TRBV7-9|NA|15|NA
CASSLIGEGLETQYF
TGTGCCAGCAGCTTAATTGGAGAGGGATTAGAGACCCAGTACTTC
>TRBJ1-1|TRBV5-4|NA|13|NA
CASSPGQNTEAFF
TGTGCCAGCAGCCCCGGACAGAACACTGAAGCTTTCTTT
>TRBJ2-1|TRBV9|NA|15|NA
CASSVGGWAYNEQFF
TGTGCCAGCAGCGTAGGGGGGTGGGCCTACAATGAGCAGTTCTTC
>TRBJ1-1|TRBV6-9|NA|14|NA
CASSYLTSNTEAFF
TGTGCCAGCAGTTACCTGACCTCGAACACTGAAGCTTTCTTT
>TRBJ2-3|TRBV6-4|NA|11|NA
CASSSYHTQYF
TGTGCCAGCAGTTCCTACCACACGCAGTATTTT
>TRBJ2-7|TRBV6-6|NA|15|TRBD1
CASSSRQGPSYEQYF
TGTGCCAGCAGTTCCCGACAGGGGCCCTCCTACGAGCAGTACTTC
>TRBJ1-2|TRBV20-1|NA|10|NA
CSADVEGYTF
TGCAGTGCCGACGTGGAGGGCTACACCTTC
>TRBJ1-3|TRBV25-1|NA|18|NA
CASSEFVPGPPFGNTIYF
TGTGCCAGCAGTGAATTTGTCCCCGGGCCCCCATTCGGAAACACCATATATTTT
>TRBJ1-2|TRBV9|once|12|NA
CASSPSMDGYTF
TGTGCCAGCAGCCCATCGATGGATGGCTACACCTTC
>TRBJ1-1|TRBV7-9|NA|15|TRBD1
CASSSPGQTNTEAFF
TGTGCCAGCAGCTCACCGGGACAGACGAACACTGAAGCTTTCTTT
>TRBJ2-7|TRBV4-2|NA|14|NA
CASSQERGPYEQYF
TGTGCCAGCAGCCAAGAGCGGGGTCCCTACGAGCAGTACTTC
>TRBJ2-3|TRBV7-9|NA|12|NA
CASSPDTLTQYF
TGTGCCAGCAGCCCCGATACTCTTACGCAGTATTTT
>TRBJ2-2|TRBV5-6|NA|17|NA
CASSFGDLGVDTGELFF
TGTGCCAGCAGCTTCGGGGATTTAGGGGTGGACACCGGGGAGCTGTTTTTT
>TRBJ2-7|TRBV7-9|NA|13|NA
CASSPLQGNEQYF
TGTGCCAGCAGTCCTCTACAGGGAAACGAGCAGTACTTC
>TRBJ1-1|TRBV27|NA|19|TRBD1
CASSLNVGTGAYMNTEAFF
TGTGCCAGCAGTTTGAATGTTGGGACAGGGGCTTACATGAACACTGAAGCTTTCTTT
>TRBJ2-5|TRBV29-1|NA|15|TRBD2
CSVDGASGFQETQYF
TGCAGCGTTGACGGGGCTAGCGGCTTCCAAGAGACCCAGTACTTC
>TRBJ2-7|TRBV19|NA|14|TRBD1
CASSDMTGEYEQYF
TGTGCCAGTAGCGATATGACAGGGGAATACGAGCAGTACTTC
>TRBJ2-4|TRBV28|NA|16|NA
CASSSDKAGTQNIQYF
TGTGCCAGCAGTTCCGACAAAGCCGGGACGCAAAACATTCAGTACTTC
>TRBJ2-5|TRBV13|NA|14|NA
CASSLGTSQETQYF
TGTGCCAGCAGCTTAGGGACTAGCCAAGAGACCCAGTACTTC